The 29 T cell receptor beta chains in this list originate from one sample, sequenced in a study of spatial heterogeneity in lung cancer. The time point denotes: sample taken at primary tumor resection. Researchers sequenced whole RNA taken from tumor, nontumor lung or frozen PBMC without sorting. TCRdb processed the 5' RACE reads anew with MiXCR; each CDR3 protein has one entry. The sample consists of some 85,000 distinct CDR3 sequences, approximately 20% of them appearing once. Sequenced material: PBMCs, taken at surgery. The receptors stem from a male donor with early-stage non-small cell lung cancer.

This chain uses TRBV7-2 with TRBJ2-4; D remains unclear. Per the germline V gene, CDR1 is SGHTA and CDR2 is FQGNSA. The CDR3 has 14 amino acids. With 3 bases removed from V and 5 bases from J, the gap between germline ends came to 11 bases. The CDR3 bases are TGTGCCAGCAGCTTTAGACGTAGGGAAAACATTCAGTACTTC. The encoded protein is CASSFRRRENIQYF.

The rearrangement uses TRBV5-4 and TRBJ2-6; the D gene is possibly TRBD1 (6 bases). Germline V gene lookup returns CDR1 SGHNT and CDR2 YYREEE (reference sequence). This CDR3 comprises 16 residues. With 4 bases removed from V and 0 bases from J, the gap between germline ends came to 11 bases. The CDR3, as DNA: TGTGCCAGCAGCCTACCAGGGGTCTCTGGGGCCAACGTCCTGACTTTC. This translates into CASSLPGVSGANVLTF.

In nucleotides, the CDR3 is TGTGCCAGCACCCCGGGGGTTGAGGAGACCCAGTACTTC. It is translated as CASTPGVEETQYF. V and J are TRBV11-3 and TRBJ2-5; perhaps TRBD2 as D (6 bases). CDR3 size: 13 residues. Trimming removed 7 bases from V and 5 bases from J, with 14 bases in between. CDR1 is SGHNT, CDR2 YENEEA, per germline.

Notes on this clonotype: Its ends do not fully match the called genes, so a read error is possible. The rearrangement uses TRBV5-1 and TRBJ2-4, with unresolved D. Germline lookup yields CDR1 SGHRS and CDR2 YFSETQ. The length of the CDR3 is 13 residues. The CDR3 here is CASSSQAQNIQNF. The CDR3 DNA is TGCGCCAGCAGCTCCCAAGCCCAAAACATTCAGAACTTC. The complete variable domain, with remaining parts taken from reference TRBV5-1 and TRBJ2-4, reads KAGVTQTPRYLIKTRGQQVTLSCSPISGHRSVSWYQQTPGQGLQFLFEYFSETQRNKGNFPGRFSGRQFSNSRSEMNVSTLELGDSALYLCASSSQAQNIQNFGAGTRLSVL.

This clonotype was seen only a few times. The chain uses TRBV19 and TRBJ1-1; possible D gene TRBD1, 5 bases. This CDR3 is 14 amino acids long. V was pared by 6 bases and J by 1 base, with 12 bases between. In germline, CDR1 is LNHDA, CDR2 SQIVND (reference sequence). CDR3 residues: CASSQTGENTEAFF. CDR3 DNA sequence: TGTGCCAGTAGCCAGACGGGGGAGAACACTGAAGCTTTCTTT.

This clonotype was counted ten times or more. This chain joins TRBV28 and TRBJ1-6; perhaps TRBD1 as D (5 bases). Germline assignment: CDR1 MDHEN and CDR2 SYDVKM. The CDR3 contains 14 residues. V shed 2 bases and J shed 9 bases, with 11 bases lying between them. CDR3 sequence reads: CASSLQGFGSPLHF. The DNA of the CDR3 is TGTGCCAGCAGTTTACAGGGTTTCGGTTCACCCCTCCACTTT.

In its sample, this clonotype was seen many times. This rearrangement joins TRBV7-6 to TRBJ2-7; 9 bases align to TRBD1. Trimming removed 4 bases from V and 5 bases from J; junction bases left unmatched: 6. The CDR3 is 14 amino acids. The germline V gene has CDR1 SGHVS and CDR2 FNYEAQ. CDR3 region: CASSSGQGRDEQYF. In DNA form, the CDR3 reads TGTGCCAGCAGCTCGGGACAGGGAAGGGACGAGCAGTACTTC. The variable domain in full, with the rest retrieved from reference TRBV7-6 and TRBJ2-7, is GAGVSQSPRYKVTKRGQDVALRCDPISGHVSLYWYRQALGQGPEFLTYFNYEAQQDKSGLPNDRFSAERPEGSISTLTIQRTEQRDSAMYRCASSSGQGRDEQYFGPGTRLTVT.

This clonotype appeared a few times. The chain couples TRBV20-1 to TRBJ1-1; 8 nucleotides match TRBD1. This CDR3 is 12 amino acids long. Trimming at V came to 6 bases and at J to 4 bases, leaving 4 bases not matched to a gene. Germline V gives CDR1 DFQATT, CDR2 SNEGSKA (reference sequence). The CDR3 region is CSATGGGTEAFF. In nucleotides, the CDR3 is TGCAGTGCCACAGGGGGTGGCACTGAAGCTTTCTTT.

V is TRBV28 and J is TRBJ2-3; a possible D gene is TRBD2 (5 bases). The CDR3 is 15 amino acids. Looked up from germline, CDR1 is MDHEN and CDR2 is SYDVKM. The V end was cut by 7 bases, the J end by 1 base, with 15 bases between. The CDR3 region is CASTPSSGGTDTQYF. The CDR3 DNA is TGTGCCAGCACCCCTTCCTCCGGGGGCACAGATACGCAGTATTTT.

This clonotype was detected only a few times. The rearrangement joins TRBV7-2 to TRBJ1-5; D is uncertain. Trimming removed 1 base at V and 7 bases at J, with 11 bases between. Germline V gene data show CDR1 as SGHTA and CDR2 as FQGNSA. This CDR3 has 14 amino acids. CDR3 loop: CASSLGTDVQPQHF. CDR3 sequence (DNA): TGTGCCAGCAGCTTAGGCACAGACGTCCAGCCCCAGCATTTT.

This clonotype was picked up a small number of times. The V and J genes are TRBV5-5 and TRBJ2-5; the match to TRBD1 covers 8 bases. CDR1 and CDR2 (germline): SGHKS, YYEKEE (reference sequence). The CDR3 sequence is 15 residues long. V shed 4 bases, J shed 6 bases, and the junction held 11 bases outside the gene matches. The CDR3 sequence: CASSPGTGGSKTQYF. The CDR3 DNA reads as TGTGCCAGCAGCCCGGGTACAGGGGGGTCGAAGACCCAGTACTTC.

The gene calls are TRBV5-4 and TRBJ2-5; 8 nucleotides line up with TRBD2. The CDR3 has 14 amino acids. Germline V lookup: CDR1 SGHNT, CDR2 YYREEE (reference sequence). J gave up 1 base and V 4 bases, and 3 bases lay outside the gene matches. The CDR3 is CASSRGGFQETQYF. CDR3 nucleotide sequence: TGTGCCAGCAGCCGGGGGGGATTCCAAGAGACCCAGTACTTC.

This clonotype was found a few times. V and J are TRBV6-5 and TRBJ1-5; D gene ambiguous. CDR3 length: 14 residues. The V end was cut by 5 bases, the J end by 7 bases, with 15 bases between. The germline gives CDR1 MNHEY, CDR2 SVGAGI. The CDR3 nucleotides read TGTGCCAGCAGTCCCCTCGGTCGGGAACAGCCCCAGCATTTT. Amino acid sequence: CASSPLGREQPQHF.

The DNA of the CDR3 is TGTGCCAGCAGCCAAGCGGGACAGGGAACACTCGGGGCCAACGTCCTGACTTTC. Residues: CASSQAGQGTLGANVLTF. The chain couples TRBV4-2 to TRBJ2-6; 9 nucleotides align to TRBD1. The CDR3 spans 18 residues. V trimming: 1 base; J trimming: 4 bases; junction bases outside the gene matches: 8. The germline V gene encodes CDR1 LGHNA and CDR2 YNFKEQ.

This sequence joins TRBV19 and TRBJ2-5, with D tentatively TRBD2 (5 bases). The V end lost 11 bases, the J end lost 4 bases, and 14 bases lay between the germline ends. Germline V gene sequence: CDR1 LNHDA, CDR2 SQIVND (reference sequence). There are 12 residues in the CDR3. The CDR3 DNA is TGTGCCCCCCAGGCCAGCGGAGAGACCCAGTACTTC. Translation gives CAPQASGETQYF.

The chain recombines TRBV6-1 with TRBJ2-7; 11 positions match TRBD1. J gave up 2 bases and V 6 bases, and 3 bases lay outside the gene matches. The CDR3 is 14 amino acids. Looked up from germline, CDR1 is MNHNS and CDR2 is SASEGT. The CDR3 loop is CASRGDRGAYEQYF. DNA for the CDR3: TGTGCCAGCAGGGGGGACAGGGGGGCCTACGAGCAGTACTTC.

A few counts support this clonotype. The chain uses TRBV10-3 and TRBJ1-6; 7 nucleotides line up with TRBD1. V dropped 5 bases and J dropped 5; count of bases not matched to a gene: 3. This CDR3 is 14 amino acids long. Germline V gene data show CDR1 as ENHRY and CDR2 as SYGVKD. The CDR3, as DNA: TGTGCCATCAGTAACACAGGGGATAATTCACCCCTCCACTTT. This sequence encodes CAISNTGDNSPLHF.

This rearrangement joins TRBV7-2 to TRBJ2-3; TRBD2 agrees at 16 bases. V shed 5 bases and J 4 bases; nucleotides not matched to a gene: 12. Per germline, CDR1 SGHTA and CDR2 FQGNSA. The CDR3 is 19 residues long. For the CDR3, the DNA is TGTGCCAGCAGCCCCATCGGGGGACTAGCGGGGGGGCGGGCAGATACGCAGTATTTT. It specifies CASSPIGGLAGGRADTQYF.

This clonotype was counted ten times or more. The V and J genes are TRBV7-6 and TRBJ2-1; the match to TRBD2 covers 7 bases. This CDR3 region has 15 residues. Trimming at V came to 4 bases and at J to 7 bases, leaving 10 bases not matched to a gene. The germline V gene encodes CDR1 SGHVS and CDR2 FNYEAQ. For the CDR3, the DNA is TGTGCCAGCAGCTCCCGGCGGACTAGTAATAATGAGCAGTTCTTC. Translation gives CASSSRRTSNNEQFF.

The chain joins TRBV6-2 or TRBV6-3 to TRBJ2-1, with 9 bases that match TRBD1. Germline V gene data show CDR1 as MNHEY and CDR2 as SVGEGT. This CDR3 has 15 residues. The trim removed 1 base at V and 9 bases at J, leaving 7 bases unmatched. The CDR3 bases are TGTGCCAGCAGTTACTGGGGACAGGGTTCAGTTGAGCAGTTCTTC. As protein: CASSYWGQGSVEQFF.

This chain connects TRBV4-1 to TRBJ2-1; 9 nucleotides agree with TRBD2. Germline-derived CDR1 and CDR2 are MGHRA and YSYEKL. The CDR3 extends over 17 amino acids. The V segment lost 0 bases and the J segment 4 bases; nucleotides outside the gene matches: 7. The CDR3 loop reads CASSQEWGTSQYNEQFF. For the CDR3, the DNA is TGCGCCAGCAGCCAAGAATGGGGGACTAGCCAGTACAATGAGCAGTTCTTC.

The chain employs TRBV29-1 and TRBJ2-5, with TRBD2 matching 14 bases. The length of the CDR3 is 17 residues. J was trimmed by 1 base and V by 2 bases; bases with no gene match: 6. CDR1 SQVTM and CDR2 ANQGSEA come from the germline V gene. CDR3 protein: CSVEYGTSGSLQETQYF. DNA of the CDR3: TGCAGCGTTGAATACGGGACTAGCGGGAGCCTCCAAGAGACCCAGTACTTC. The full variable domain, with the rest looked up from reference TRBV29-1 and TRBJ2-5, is SAVISQKPSRDICQRGTSLTIQCQVDSQVTMMFWYRQQPGQSLTLIATANQGSEATYESGFVIDKFPISRPNLTFSTLTVSNMSPEDSSIYLCSVEYGTSGSLQETQYFGPGTRLLVL.

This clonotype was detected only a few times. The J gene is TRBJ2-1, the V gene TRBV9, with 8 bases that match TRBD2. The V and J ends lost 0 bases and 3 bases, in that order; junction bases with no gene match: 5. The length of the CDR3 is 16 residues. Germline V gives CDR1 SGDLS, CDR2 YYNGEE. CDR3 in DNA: TGTGCCAGCAGCGTAGCGGGCGGGGGGATCTACAATGAGCAGTTCTTC. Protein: CASSVAGGGIYNEQFF.

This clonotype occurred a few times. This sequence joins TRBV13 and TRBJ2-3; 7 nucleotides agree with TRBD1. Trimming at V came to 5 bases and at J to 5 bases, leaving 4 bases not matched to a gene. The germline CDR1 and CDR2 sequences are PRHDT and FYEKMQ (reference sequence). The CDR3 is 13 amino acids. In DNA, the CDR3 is TGTGCCAGCAGCATTTCAGGGGGAGATACGCAGTATTTT. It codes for CASSISGGDTQYF.

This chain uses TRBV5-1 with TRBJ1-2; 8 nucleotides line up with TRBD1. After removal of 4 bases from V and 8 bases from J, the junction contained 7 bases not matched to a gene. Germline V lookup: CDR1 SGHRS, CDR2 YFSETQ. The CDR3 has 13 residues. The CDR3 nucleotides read TGCGCCAGCAGCACCAGCCGGGACAGGGGCTACACCTTC. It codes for CASSTSRDRGYTF.

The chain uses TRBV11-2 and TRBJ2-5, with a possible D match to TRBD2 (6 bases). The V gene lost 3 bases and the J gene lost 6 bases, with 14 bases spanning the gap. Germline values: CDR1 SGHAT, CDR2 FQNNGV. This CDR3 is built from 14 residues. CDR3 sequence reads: CASSFQTGRKTQYF. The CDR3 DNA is TGTGCCAGCAGCTTTCAGACGGGGAGGAAGACCCAGTACTTC.

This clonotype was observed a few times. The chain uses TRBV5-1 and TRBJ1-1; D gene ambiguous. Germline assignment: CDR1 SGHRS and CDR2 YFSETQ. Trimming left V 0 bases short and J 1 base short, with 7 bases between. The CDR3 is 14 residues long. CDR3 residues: CASSLGPSNTEAFF. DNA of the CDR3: TGCGCCAGCAGCTTGGGTCCTTCGAACACTGAAGCTTTCTTT.

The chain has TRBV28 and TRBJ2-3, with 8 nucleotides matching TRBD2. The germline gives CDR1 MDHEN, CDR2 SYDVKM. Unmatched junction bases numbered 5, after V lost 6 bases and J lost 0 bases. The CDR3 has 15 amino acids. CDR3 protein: CASSQGLVSTDTQYF. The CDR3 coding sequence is TGTGCCAGCAGCCAGGGACTAGTTAGCACAGATACGCAGTATTTT.

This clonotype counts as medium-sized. The CDR3 protein is CSVGLNGELFF. For the CDR3, the DNA is TGCAGCGTTGGATTGAACGGGGAGCTGTTTTTT. The rearrangement uses TRBV29-1 and TRBJ2-2; D is undetermined. The CDR3 covers 11 residues. The V and J ends lost 4 bases and 7 bases respectively, with 7 bases between them. Germline V CDR1 and CDR2: SQVTM, ANQGSEA.